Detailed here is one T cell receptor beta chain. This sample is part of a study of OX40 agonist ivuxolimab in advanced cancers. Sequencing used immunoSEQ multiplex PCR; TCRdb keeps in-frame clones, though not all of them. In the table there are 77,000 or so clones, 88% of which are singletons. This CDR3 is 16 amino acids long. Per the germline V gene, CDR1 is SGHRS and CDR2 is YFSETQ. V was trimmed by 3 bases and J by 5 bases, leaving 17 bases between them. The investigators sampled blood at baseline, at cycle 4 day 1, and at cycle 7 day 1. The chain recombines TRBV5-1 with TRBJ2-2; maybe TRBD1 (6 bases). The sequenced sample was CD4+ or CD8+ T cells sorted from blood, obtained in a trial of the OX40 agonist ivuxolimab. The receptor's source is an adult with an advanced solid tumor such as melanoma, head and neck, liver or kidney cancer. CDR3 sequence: CASSSRGGGSTGELFF. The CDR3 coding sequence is TGCGCCAGCAGCTCCAGGGGCGGAGGAAGTACCGGGGAGCTGTTTTTT.